The rows below give T cell receptor beta chains drawn from one sample of a study of technical replicates of blood from a handful of donors. Sequencing used immunoSEQ multiplex PCR; TCRdb keeps in-frame clones, though not all of them. The sample yields roughly 50,000 clones, about 94% seen once. Sequenced: PBMCs. These receptors originate from a human donor in good health. Some clones in this sample may be carry-over from other donors' samples. The CDR3 runs from the conserved cysteine through the conserved F or W. The order of the fields is clone size, D gene, V gene, J gene, CDR3 protein, CDR3 DNA. A D gene is named only where the DNA matches it firmly. The size entry is marked missing in some rows and otherwise reads once, few, many or a size class.

.	.	TRBV11-2	TRBJ2-7	CASSSAYEQYF	TGTGCCAGCAGCTCGGCCTACGAGCAGTACTTC
.	TRBD1	TRBV5-4	TRBJ2-2	CATRTGVGGELFF	TGTGCCACCAGGACAGGGGTTGGCGGGGAGCTGTTTTTT
.	TRBD2	TRBV7-2	TRBJ2-1	CASSLLTSGLFNEQFF	TGTGCCAGCAGCTTACTTACTAGCGGACTTTTCAATGAGCAGTTCTTC
.	.	TRBV7-3	TRBJ2-3	CASSAGQGGSSDTQYF	TGTGCCAGCAGCGCGGGGCAGGGGGGTTCATCAGATACGCAGTATTTT
.	.	TRBV30	TRBJ2-7	CAWSQSYEQYF	TGTGCCTGGAGTCAGTCCTACGAGCAGTACTTC
once	TRBD2	TRBV5-6	TRBJ2-4	CASSQRDSTWF	TGTGCCAGCAGCCAGCGGGACTCCACGTGGTTC
.	.	TRBV7-8	TRBJ1-1	CASSSEGTYTEAFF	TGTGCCAGCAGCTCTGAGGGCACCTACACTGAAGCTTTCTTT
once	TRBD1	TRBV7-8	TRBJ2-7	CASSSGQGGGEQYF	TGTGCCAGCAGCTCGGGACAGGGGGGCGGAGAGCAGTACTTC
.	.	TRBV6-5	TRBJ1-3	CASRTSGLSGNTIYF	TGTGCCAGCAGAACCTCAGGGTTATCTGGAAACACCATATATTTT
.	TRBD2	TRBV27	TRBJ2-7	CASSASASGVSYEQYF	TGTGCCAGCAGTGCCTCCGCTAGCGGGGTCTCCTACGAGCAGTACTTC
.	.	TRBV4-3	TRBJ2-1	CASSQEGRSRDEQFF	TGCGCCAGCAGCCAAGAAGGCCGGAGTAGAGATGAGCAGTTCTTC
.	.	TRBV11-1	TRBJ1-1	CASSSGRSAFF	TGTGCCAGCAGCTCGGGTAGATCGGCTTTCTTT
.	.	TRBV4-1	TRBJ1-3	CASSQVIGSGNTIYF	TGCGCCAGCAGCCAAGTGATCGGGTCGGGAAACACCATATATTTT
.	.	TRBV5-1	TRBJ1-1	CASSLSDTEAFF	TGCGCCAGCAGCTTGTCGGACACTGAAGCTTTCTTT
.	.	TRBV9	TRBJ2-2	CASSVAAGELFF	TGTGCCAGCAGCGTAGCCGCCGGGGAGCTGTTTTTT
.	.	TRBV7-8	TRBJ2-7	CASSSASNSYEQYF	TGTGCCAGCAGCTCCGCATCTAACAGCTACGAGCAGTACTTC
.	TRBD1	TRBV27	TRBJ1-2	CASSPAGGYGYTF	TGTGCCAGCAGCCCAGCAGGGGGCTATGGCTACACCTTC
.	TRBD1	TRBV7-9	TRBJ2-2	CASSSDREYANTGELFF	TGTGCCAGCAGTTCTGACAGGGAATACGCGAACACCGGGGAGCTGTTTTTT
.	.	TRBV6-4	TRBJ2-3	CASSFRVADTQYF	TGTGCCAGCAGTTTCAGGGTCGCAGATACGCAGTATTTT
.	.	TRBV5-1	TRBJ2-2	CASSFRGKDGELFF	TGCGCCAGCAGCTTCCGGGGGAAGGACGGGGAGCTGTTTTTT
.	.	TRBV10-3	TRBJ2-5	CAISVQRSQETQYF	TGTGCCATCAGTGTCCAGCGGTCGCAAGAGACCCAGTACTTC
.	TRBD1	TRBV18	TRBJ1-2	CASSPLETGPPYGYTF	TGTGCCAGCTCACCGCTCGAGACAGGGCCGCCCTATGGCTACACCTTC
.	.	TRBV4-3	TRBJ2-1	CASSHEPGYSYNEQFF	TGCGCCAGCAGCCACGAACCGGGGTACTCCTACAATGAGCAGTTCTTC
few	.	TRBV7-9	TRBJ2-5	CASSPGARGFGETQYF	TGTGCCAGCAGCCCAGGGGCCAGGGGATTCGGGGAGACCCAGTACTTC
.	.	TRBV5-1	TRBJ2-7	CASSYDSYEQYF	TGCGCCAGCAGCTATGACAGCTACGAGCAGTACTTC
.	TRBD2	TRBV9	TRBJ2-3	CASSLGLAGVTSTDTQYF	TGTGCCAGCAGCTTGGGACTAGCGGGGGTCACTAGCACAGATACGCAGTATTTT
.	.	TRBV2	TRBJ2-5	CASRGGAETQYF	TGTGCCAGCAGGGGGGGGGCAGAGACCCAGTACTTC
.	TRBD1	TRBV30	TRBJ2-7	CAWDRGRTYEQYF	TGTGCCTGGGACAGGGGCCGGACCTACGAGCAGTACTTC
.	.	TRBV9	TRBJ2-7	CASSVGDIQSSYEQYF	TGTGCCAGCAGCGTAGGGGACATCCAGAGCTCCTACGAGCAGTACTTC
.	.	TRBV9	TRBJ2-1	CASSVALDYNEQFF	TGTGCCAGCAGCGTAGCACTAGACTACAATGAGCAGTTCTTC
.	.	TRBV29-1	TRBJ1-2	CSVDKVGQVANYGYTF	TGCAGCGTTGATAAGGTGGGGCAAGTAGCTAACTATGGCTACACCTTC
.	.	TRBV23-1	TRBJ1-1	CASSPHGPGETEAFF	TGCGCCAGCAGCCCGCACGGTCCCGGGGAAACTGAAGCTTTCTTT
.	TRBD2	TRBV27	TRBJ2-3	CASSLSGLAGPTDTQYF	TGTGCCAGCAGTTTATCTGGACTAGCGGGACCCACAGATACGCAGTATTTT
.	.	TRBV18	TRBJ1-2	CASSPGGDHYGYTF	TGTGCCAGCTCACCAGGCGGGGACCACTATGGCTACACCTTC
once	.	TRBV7-9	TRBJ2-1	CASSKPGQPIEQFF	TGTGCCAGCAGCAAACCGGGACAACCAATTGAGCAGTTCTTC
.	TRBD1	TRBV2	TRBJ1-6	CASVGQAFESPLHF	TGTGCCAGCGTCGGACAGGCTTTTGAGTCACCCCTCCACTTT
.	TRBD1	TRBV5-4	TRBJ1-3	CASSAGTGSGNTIYF	TGTGCCAGCAGCGCCGGGACAGGGTCTGGAAACACCATATATTTT
.	.	TRBV4-3	TRBJ1-1	CASSRGRENTEAFF	TGCGCCAGCAGCCGAGGCAGGGAGAACACTGAAGCTTTCTTT
.	TRBD1	TRBV4-1	TRBJ1-2	CASSQAKGQGAERAYGYTF	TGCGCCAGCAGCCAAGCTAAAGGGCAGGGGGCAGAAAGGGCTTATGGCTACACCTTC